Listed below are T cell receptor beta chains from one sample, sequenced in a study of blood T cells in healthy people across ages. TCRdb independently ran MiXCR on the 5' RACE reads; one entry per CDR3 protein. The sample lists hundreds of thousands of distinct CDR3 sequences, under 40% occurring once. The sequenced sample consisted of blood. Receptors originate from a man younger than 35 in good health. Both conserved end residues are part of each CDR3. D genes are given only for firm matches. Clone size is not always given. Where it is, it says once, few, many or a class for expanded clones.

clone_size: .
v_call: TRBV12-3/TRBV12-4
j_call: TRBJ1-2
d_call: TRBD1
cdr3_aa: CASSGPGTGGHGYTF
cdr3_nt: TGTGCCAGCAGTGGTCCCGGGACAGGGGGCCATGGCTACACCTTC

clone_size: .
v_call: TRBV6-5
j_call: TRBJ2-1
d_call: .
cdr3_aa: CASSYVAGANNEQFF
cdr3_nt: TGTGCCAGCAGTTACGTTGCGGGGGCTAACAATGAGCAGTTCTTC

clone_size: few
v_call: TRBV6-6
j_call: TRBJ1-5
d_call: .
cdr3_aa: CASSYSPGNDPQHF
cdr3_nt: TGTGCCAGCAGTTACTCCCCGGGTAATGATCCCCAGCATTTT

clone_size: .
v_call: TRBV12-5
j_call: TRBJ2-1
d_call: TRBD1
cdr3_aa: CASGSGQGRGDEQFF
cdr3_nt: TGTGCTAGTGGTTCCGGACAGGGGCGGGGAGATGAGCAGTTCTTC

clone_size: .
v_call: TRBV2
j_call: TRBJ1-4
d_call: TRBD1
cdr3_aa: CASSEGTGTKLFF
cdr3_nt: TGTGCCAGCAGTGAAGGGACAGGGACGAAACTGTTTTTT

clone_size: many
v_call: TRBV29-1
j_call: TRBJ2-3
d_call: .
cdr3_aa: CSVVRQGLSTDTQYF
cdr3_nt: TGCAGCGTTGTTCGGCAGGGCCTTAGCACAGATACGCAGTATTTT

clone_size: many
v_call: TRBV20-1
j_call: TRBJ2-3
d_call: TRBD1
cdr3_aa: CSASSQGAYVDTQYF
cdr3_nt: TGCAGTGCGAGTTCACAGGGGGCGTACGTTGATACGCAGTATTTT

clone_size: few
v_call: TRBV20-1
j_call: TRBJ1-4
d_call: .
cdr3_aa: CSATGGGSNEKLFF
cdr3_nt: TGCAGTGCTACCGGGGGGGGGTCTAATGAAAAACTGTTTTTT

clone_size: .
v_call: TRBV4-2
j_call: TRBJ1-1
d_call: TRBD1
cdr3_aa: CASSQPGQVNTEAFF
cdr3_nt: TGTGCCAGCAGCCAACCGGGACAGGTGAACACTGAAGCTTTCTTT

clone_size: few
v_call: TRBV7-2
j_call: TRBJ2-5
d_call: .
cdr3_aa: CASSLVVRGGETQYF
cdr3_nt: TGTGCCAGCAGCTTAGTAGTCAGGGGTGGGGAGACCCAGTACTTC

clone_size: few
v_call: TRBV20-1
j_call: TRBJ1-6
d_call: TRBD1
cdr3_aa: CSARDRASSYNSPLHF
cdr3_nt: TGCAGTGCTCGGGACAGGGCGAGCTCCTATAATTCACCCCTCCACTTT

clone_size: .
v_call: TRBV12-3/TRBV12-4
j_call: TRBJ2-5
d_call: TRBD1
cdr3_aa: CASRIQGAGEQYF
cdr3_nt: TGTGCCAGCAGAATACAGGGGGCCGGTGAGCAGTACTTC

clone_size: few
v_call: TRBV4-2
j_call: TRBJ1-1
d_call: .
cdr3_aa: CASSHLSGEAFF
cdr3_nt: TGTGCCAGCAGCCACCTCTCGGGTGAAGCTTTCTTT

clone_size: .
v_call: TRBV6-5
j_call: TRBJ1-5
d_call: .
cdr3_aa: CASSRDPAGPQHF
cdr3_nt: TGTGCCAGCAGCCGCGACCCGGCCGGGCCCCAGCATTTT

clone_size: few
v_call: TRBV11-2
j_call: TRBJ1-2
d_call: .
cdr3_aa: CASSHPGINYGCTF
cdr3_nt: TGTGCCAGCAGCCACCCGGGGATTAACTATGGCTGCACCTTC

clone_size: .
v_call: TRBV6-5
j_call: TRBJ1-1
d_call: TRBD1
cdr3_aa: CASSYSKAGGITEAFF
cdr3_nt: TGTGCCAGCAGTTACTCGAAGGCAGGGGGGATCACTGAAGCTTTCTTT

clone_size: .
v_call: TRBV29-1
j_call: TRBJ2-5
d_call: .
cdr3_aa: CSVNGGFQETQYF
cdr3_nt: TGCAGCGTAAATGGGGGGTTTCAAGAGACCCAGTACTTC

clone_size: few
v_call: TRBV20-1
j_call: TRBJ2-5
d_call: .
cdr3_aa: CSAQRPGSRQETQYF
cdr3_nt: TGCAGTGCTCAGAGACCAGGCTCCCGGCAAGAGACCCAGTACTTC

clone_size: few
v_call: TRBV6-5
j_call: TRBJ2-1
d_call: .
cdr3_aa: CASRQDYGGDEQFF
cdr3_nt: TGTGCCAGCAGGCAGGACTACGGCGGGGATGAGCAGTTCTTC

clone_size: .
v_call: TRBV20-1
j_call: TRBJ1-3
d_call: .
cdr3_aa: CSASLTTSGNTIYF
cdr3_nt: TGCAGTGCTAGTTTAACCACCTCTGGAAACACCATATATTTT

clone_size: few
v_call: TRBV29-1
j_call: TRBJ1-5
d_call: .
cdr3_aa: CSVSGRGGNQPQHF
cdr3_nt: TGCAGCGTTTCAGGGCGGGGGGGCAATCAGCCCCAGCATTTT

clone_size: .
v_call: TRBV5-1
j_call: TRBJ1-2
d_call: TRBD1
cdr3_aa: CASSLTGTGVQENGYTF
cdr3_nt: TGCGCCAGCAGCTTGACCGGGACAGGGGTTCAGGAAAATGGCTACACCTTC

clone_size: few
v_call: TRBV6-2/TRBV6-3
j_call: TRBJ2-5
d_call: .
cdr3_aa: CASSYPKETQYF
cdr3_nt: TGTGCCAGCAGTTACCCAAAAGAGACCCAGTACTTC

clone_size: .
v_call: TRBV6-5
j_call: TRBJ1-1
d_call: .
cdr3_aa: CASSRGDAEAFF
cdr3_nt: TGTGCCAGCAGCCGAGGGGACGCTGAAGCTTTCTTT